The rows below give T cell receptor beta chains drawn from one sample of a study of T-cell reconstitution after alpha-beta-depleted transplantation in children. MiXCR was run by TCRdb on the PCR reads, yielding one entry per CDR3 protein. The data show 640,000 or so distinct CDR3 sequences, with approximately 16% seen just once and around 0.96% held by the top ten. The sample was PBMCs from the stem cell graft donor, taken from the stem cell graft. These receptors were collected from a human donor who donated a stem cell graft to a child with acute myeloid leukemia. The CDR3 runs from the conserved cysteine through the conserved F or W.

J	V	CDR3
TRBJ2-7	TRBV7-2	CASSLRQGGSYEQYF
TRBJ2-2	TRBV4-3	CASSQDRGVDTGELFF
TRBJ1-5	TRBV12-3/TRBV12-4	CASSLSGGQPQHF
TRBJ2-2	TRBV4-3	CASSPRGLAGGPTGELFF
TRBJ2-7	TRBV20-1	CSARDPGRTTDEQYF
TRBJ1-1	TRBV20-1	CSAPGTGGGYTEAFF
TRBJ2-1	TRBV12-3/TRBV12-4	CASSLRRNEQFF
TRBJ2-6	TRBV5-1	CASSLFRGSGANVLTF
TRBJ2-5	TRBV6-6	CASGRGSQETQYF
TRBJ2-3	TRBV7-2	CASSFKLAGVGDTQYF
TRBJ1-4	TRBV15	CATSRVRAGGGEKLFF
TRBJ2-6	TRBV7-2	CASSLYGANVLTF
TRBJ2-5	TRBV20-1	CSASDTFKEETQYF
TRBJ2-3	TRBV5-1	CASSSGSGLSTQYF
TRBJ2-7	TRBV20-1	CSARRLADSYEQYF
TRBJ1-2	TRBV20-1	CCARDLKGGGGNYGYTF
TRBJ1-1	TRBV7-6	CASSPQIVRDTEAFF
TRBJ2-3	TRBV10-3	CAISESMDTQYF
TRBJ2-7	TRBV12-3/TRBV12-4	CASSDRLNYEQYF
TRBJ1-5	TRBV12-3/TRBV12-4	CTSCPLAYNQPQHF
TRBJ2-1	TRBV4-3	CASSPLSPEWNEQFF
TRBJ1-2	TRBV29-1	CSVEDGTAYGYTF
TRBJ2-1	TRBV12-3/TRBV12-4	CASSPRWGAGGNIGEQFF